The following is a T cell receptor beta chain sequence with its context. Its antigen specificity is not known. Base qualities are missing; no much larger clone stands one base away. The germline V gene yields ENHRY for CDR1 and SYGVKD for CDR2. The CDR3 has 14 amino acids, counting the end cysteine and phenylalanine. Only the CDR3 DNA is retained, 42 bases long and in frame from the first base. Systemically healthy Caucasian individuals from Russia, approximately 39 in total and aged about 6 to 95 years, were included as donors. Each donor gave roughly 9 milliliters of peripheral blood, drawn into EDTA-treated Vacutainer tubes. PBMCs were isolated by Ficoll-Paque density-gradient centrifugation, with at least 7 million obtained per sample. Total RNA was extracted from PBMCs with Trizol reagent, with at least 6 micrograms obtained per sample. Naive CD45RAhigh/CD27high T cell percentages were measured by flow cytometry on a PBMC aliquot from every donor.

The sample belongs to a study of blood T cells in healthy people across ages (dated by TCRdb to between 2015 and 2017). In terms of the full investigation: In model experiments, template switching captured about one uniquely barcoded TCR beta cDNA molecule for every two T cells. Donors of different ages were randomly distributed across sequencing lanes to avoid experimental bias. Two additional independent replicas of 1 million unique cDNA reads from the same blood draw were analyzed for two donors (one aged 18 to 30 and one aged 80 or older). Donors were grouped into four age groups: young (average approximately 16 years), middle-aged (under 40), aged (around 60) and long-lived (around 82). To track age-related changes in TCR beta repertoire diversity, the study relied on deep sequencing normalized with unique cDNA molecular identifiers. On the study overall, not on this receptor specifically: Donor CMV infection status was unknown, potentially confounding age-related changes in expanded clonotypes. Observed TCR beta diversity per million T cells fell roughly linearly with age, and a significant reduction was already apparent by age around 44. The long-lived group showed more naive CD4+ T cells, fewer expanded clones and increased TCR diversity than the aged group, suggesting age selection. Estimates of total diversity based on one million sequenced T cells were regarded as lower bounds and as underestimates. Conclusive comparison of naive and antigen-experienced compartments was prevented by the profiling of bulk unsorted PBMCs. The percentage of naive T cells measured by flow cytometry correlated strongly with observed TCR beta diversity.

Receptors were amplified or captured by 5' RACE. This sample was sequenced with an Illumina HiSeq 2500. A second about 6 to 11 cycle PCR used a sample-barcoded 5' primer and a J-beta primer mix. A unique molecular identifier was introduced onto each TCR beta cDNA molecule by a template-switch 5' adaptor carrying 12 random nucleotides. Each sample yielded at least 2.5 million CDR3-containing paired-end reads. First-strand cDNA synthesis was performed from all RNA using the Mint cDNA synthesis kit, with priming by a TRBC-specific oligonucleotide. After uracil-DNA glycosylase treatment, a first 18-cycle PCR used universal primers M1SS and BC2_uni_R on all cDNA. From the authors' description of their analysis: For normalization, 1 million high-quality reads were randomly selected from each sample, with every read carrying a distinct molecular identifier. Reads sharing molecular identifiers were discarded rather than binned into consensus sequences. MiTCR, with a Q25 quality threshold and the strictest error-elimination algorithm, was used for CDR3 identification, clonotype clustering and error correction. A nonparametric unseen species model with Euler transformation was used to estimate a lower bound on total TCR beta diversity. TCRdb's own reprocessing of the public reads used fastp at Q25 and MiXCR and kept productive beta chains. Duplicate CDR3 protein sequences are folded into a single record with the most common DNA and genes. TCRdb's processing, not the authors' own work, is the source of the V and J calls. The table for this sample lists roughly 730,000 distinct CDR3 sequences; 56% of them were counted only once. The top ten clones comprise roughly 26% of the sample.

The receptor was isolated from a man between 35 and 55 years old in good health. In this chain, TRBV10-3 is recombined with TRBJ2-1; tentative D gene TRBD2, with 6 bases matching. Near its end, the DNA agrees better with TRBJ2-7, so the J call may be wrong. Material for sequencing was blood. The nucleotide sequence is TGTGCCATCAGACCCGGGACTCAGACCAATGAGCAGTACTTC. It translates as CAIRPGTQTNEQYF.